This T cell receptor beta chain was observed in a study of blood T cell repertoires in COVID-19. Study overall: The origin of the acute and convalescent COVID-19 samples was the United States, Italy and Spain. Sources were T cells, B-cell-depleted T cells, or PBMCs; the material itself was cDNA or gDNA.

Source study methods: Estimation of nucleated cell counts was performed using reference gene primer amplification. Method: immunoSEQ multiplex PCR; TCRdb's copy keeps in-frame clones and lacks some. V, J and clone size were drawn from that table, and D and trimming were deduced from the DNA. This table has 250,000 to 400,000 clones, approximately 87% appearing once. Those enrolled in Seattle joined during active infection and were followed longitudinally afterward. The germline V gene has CDR1 SGHRS and CDR2 YFSETQ. CDR3 size: 15 residues. The V and J ends lost 4 bases and 2 bases, in that order; junction bases with no gene match: 5.

The V call is TRBV5-1, the J call TRBJ2-5, with 10 nucleotides matching TRBD2. The TCR sequence derives from a woman younger than 45 with COVID-19, enrolled during active disease. The sample was peripheral blood. This CDR3 reads CASSGGTSVQETQYF. The DNA for the CDR3 is TGCGCCAGCAGCGGCGGGACTAGCGTACAAGAGACCCAGTACTTC. The entire variable domain, with the rest obtained from reference TRBV5-1 and TRBJ2-5, is as follows: KAGVTQTPRYLIKTRGQQVTLSCSPISGHRSVSWYQQTPGQGLQFLFEYFSETQRNKGNFPGRFSGRQFSNSRSEMNVSTLELGDSALYLCASSGGTSVQETQYFGPGTRLLVL.